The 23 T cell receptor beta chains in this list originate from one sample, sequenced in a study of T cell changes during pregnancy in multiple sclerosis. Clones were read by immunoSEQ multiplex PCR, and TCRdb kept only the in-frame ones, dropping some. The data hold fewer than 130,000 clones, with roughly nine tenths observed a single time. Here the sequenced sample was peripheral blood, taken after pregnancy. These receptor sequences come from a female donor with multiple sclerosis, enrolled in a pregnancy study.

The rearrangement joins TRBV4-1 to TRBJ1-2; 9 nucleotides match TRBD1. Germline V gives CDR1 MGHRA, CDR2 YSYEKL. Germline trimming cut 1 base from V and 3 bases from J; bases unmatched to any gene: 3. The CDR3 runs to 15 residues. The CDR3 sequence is CASSQVQGADYGYTF. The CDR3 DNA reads TGCGCCAGCAGCCAAGTACAGGGGGCGGACTATGGCTACACCTTC.

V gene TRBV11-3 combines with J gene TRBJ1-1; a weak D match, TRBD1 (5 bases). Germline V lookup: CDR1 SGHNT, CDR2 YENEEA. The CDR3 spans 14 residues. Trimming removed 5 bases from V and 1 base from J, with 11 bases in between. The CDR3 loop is CASSAGQPNTEAFF. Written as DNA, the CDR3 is TGTGCCAGCAGCGCGGGGCAGCCGAACACTGAAGCTTTCTTT.

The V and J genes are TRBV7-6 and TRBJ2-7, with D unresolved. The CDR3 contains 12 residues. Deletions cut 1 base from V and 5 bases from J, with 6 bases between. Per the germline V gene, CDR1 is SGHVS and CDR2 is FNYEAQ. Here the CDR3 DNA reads TGTGCCAGCAGCTTAGATAGTGACGAGCAGTACTTC. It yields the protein CASSLDSDEQYF.

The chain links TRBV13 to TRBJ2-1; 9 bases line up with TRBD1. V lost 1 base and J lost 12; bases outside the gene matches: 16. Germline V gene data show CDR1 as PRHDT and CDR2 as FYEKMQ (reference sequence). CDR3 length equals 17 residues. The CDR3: CASSLAFPGQGPQGQFF. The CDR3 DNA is TGTGCCAGCAGCTTAGCCTTCCCGGGACAGGGTCCCCAAGGGCAGTTCTTC.

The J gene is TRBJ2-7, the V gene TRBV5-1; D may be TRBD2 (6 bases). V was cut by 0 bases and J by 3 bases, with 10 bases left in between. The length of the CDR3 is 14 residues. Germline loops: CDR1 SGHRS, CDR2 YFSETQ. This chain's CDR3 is CASSLDQGGYEQYF. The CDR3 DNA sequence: TGCGCCAGCAGCTTGGACCAGGGAGGCTACGAGCAGTACTTC.

The CDR3 DNA is TGCGCCAGCACCCCGAATCAGCCCCAGCATTTT. Translation: CASTPNQPQHF. The rearrangement links TRBV5-1 to TRBJ1-5; D is ambiguous. The CDR3 spans 11 residues. The V end lost 6 bases, the J end lost 4 bases, and 5 bases lay between the germline ends. Germline V gene lookup returns CDR1 SGHRS and CDR2 YFSETQ.

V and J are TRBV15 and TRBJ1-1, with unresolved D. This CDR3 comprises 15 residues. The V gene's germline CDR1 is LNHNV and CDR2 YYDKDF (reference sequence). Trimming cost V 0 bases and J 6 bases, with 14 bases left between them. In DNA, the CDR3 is TGTGCCACCAGCAGAGATGTTTCTATCGTGCCTGAAGCTTTCTTT. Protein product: CATSRDVSIVPEAFF.

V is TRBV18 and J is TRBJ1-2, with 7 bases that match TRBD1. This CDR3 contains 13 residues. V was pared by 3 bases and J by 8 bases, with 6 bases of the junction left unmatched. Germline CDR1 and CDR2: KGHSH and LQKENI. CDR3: CASSPDRAEGYTF. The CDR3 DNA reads TGTGCCAGCTCACCCGACAGGGCGGAAGGCTACACCTTC.

The CDR3 sequence: CASSPETGDNSPLHF. For the CDR3, the DNA is TGTGCCAGCAGCCCCGAGACAGGGGACAATTCACCCCTCCACTTT. J is TRBJ1-6 and V is TRBV16; TRBD1 aligns across 8 bases. The germline gives CDR1 KGHSY, CDR2 FQNENV. V lost 4 bases, J lost 7 bases, and 6 bases stayed unmatched. The CDR3 has 15 residues. Filled out from reference TRBV16 and TRBJ1-6, the complete variable domain reads GEEVAQTPKHLVRGEGQKAKLYCAPIKGHSYVFWYQQVLKNEFKFLISFQNENVFDETGMPKERFSAKCLPNSPCSLEIQATKLEDSAVYFCASSPETGDNSPLHFGNGTRLTVT.

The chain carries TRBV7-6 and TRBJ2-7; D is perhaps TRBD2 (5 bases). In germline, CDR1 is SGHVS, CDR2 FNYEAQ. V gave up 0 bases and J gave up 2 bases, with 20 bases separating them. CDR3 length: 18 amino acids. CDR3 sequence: CASSLAPWRTQSPYEQYF. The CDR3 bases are TGTGCCAGCAGCTTAGCGCCATGGAGGACGCAGTCCCCCTACGAGCAGTACTTC.

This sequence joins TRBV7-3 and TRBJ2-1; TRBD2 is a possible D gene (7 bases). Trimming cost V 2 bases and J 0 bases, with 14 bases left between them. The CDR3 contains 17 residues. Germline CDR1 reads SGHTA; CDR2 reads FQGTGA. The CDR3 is CASSLLGGASSYNEQFF. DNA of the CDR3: TGTGCCAGCAGCTTATTGGGGGGGGCCTCCTCCTACAATGAGCAGTTCTTC.

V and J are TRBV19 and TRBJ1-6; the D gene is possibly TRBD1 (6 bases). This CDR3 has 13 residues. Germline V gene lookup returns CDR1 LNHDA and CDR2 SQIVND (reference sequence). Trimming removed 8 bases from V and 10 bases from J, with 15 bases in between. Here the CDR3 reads CASGQGLRSPLHF. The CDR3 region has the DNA TGTGCCAGTGGCCAGGGGTTACGGTCACCCCTCCACTTT.

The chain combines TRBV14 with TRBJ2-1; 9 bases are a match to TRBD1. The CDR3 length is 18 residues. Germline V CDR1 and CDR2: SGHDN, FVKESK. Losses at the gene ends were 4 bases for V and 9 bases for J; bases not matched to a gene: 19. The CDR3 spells CASSPRSDRDREGSEQFF. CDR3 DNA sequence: TGTGCCAGCAGCCCAAGATCGGACCGGGACAGGGAAGGTAGTGAGCAGTTCTTC.

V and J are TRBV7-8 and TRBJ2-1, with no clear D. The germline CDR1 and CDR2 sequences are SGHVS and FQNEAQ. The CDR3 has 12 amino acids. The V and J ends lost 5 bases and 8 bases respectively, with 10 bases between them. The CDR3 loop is CASSEQTHEQFF. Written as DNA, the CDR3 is TGTGCCAGCAGCGAACAGACCCATGAGCAGTTCTTC.

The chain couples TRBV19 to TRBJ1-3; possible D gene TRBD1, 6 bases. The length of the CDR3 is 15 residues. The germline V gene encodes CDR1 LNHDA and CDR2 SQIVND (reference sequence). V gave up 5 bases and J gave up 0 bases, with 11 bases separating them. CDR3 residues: CASSPRTVSGNTIYF. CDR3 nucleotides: TGTGCCAGTAGTCCTCGGACAGTCTCTGGAAACACCATATATTTT. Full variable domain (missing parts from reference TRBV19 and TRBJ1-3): DGGITQSPKYLFRKEGQNVTLSCEQNLNHDAMYWYRQDPGQGLRLIYYSQIVNDFQKGDIAEGYSVSREKKESFPLTVTSAQKNPTAFYLCASSPRTVSGNTIYFGEGSWLTVV.

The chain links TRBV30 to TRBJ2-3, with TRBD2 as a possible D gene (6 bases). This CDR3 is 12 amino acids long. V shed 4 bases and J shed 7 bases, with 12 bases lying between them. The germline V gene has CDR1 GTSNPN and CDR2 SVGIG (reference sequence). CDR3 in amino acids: CAWIPTSNTQYF. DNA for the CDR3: TGTGCCTGGATCCCGACTAGTAATACGCAGTATTTT. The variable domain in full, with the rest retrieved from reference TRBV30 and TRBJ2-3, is SQTIHQWPATLVQPVGSPLSLECTVEGTSNPNLYWYRQAAGRGLQLLFYSVGIGQISSEVPQNLSASRPQDRQFILSSKKLLLSDSGFYLCAWIPTSNTQYFGPGTRLTVL.

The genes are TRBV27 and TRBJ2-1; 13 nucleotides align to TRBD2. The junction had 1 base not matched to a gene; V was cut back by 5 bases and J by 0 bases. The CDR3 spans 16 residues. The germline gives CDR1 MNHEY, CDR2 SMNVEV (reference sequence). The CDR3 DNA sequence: TGTGCCAGCAGTAGGACTAGCGGGGGCTCCTACAATGAGCAGTTCTTC. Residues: CASSRTSGGSYNEQFF.

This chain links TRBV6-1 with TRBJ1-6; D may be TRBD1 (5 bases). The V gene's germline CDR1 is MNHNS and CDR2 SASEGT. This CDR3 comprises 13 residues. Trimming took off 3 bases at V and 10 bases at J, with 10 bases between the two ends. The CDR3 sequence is CASSDRDGSPLHF. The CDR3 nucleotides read TGTGCCAGCAGTGACAGGGATGGATCACCCCTCCACTTT.

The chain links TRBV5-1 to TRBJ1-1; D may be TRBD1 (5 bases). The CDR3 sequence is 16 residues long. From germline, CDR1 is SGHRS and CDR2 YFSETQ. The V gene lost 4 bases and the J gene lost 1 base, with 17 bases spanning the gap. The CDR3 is CASSPIGGQGNTEAFF. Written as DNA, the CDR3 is TGCGCCAGCAGCCCAATTGGAGGGCAGGGGAACACTGAAGCTTTCTTT.

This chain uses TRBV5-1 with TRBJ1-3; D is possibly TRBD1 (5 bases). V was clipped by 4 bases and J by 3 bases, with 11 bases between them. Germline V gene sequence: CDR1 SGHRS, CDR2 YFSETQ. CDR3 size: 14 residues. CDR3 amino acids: CASSTGDDGNTIYF. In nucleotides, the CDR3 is TGCGCCAGCAGCACGGGGGACGATGGAAACACCATATATTTT.

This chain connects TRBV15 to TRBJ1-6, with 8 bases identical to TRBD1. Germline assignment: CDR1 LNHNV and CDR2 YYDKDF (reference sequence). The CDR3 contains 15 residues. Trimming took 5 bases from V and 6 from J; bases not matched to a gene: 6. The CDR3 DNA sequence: TGTGCCACCAGCGAGAGGGGGACAGGTAATTCACCCCTCCACTTT. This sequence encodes CATSERGTGNSPLHF. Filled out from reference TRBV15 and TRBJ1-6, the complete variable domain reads DAMVIQNPRYQVTQFGKPVTLSCSQTLNHNVMYWYQQKSSQAPKLLFHYYDKDFNNEADTPDNFQSRRPNTSFCFLDIRSPGLGDTAMYLCATSERGTGNSPLHFGNGTRLTVT.

The CDR3 DNA reads as TGTGCCAGCAGTGACGGGGTAGCCAAAAACATTCAGTACTTC. It is translated as CASSDGVAKNIQYF. The chain combines TRBV6-1 with TRBJ2-4; possible D gene TRBD2, 5 bases. The germline gives CDR1 MNHNS, CDR2 SASEGT. Trimming took 3 bases from V and 0 from J, leaving 6 bases between them. This CDR3 spans 14 amino acids.

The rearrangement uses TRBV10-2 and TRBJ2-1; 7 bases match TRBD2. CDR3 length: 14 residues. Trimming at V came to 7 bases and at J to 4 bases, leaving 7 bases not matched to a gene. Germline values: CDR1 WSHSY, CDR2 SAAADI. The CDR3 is CASTPGGLYNEQFF. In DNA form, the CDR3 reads TGCGCCAGCACCCCGGGGGGACTATACAATGAGCAGTTCTTC.